The following is a T cell receptor beta chain sequence with its context. The antigen is unknown. The source of the sample is a study of cytomegalovirus exposure and HLA in healthy donors. Study details: Within the Caucasian-associated ancestry cluster were roughly 82% of the roughly 430 genotyped donors.

This CDR3 is 17 amino acids long. Trimming removed 6 bases at V and 4 bases at J, with 19 bases between. Germline V gives CDR1 MDHEN, CDR2 SYDVKM. The PCR employed 60 Vbeta primers together with 13 Jbeta primers. Profiled with immunoSEQ multiplex PCR; TCRdb holds only in-frame clones, not every one. Seen here are around 140,000 clones, approximately 86% observed once, and the top ten hold around 0.5%. Broader study findings: When presence/absence was analysed, sequencing depth was taken to be roughly uniform across donors.

The sequence was obtained from a woman in her thirties or forties in good health and CMV-seronegative. Sequenced material: PBMCs. V is TRBV28 and J is TRBJ2-6; tentative D call: TRBD2 (6 bases). In nucleotides, the CDR3 is TGTGCCAGCAGAAACTCCGGGAGCGGTTCGGGGGCCAACGTCCTGACTTTC. Its translation: CASRNSGSGSGANVLTF.